Listed below are T cell receptor beta chains from one sample, sequenced in a study of OX40 agonist ivuxolimab in advanced cancers. Sequencing was performed with immunoSEQ multiplex PCR; in TCRdb, only in-frame clones are kept and a portion is missing. The table lists about 35,000 clones, about four fifths of them singletons. The sample was CD4+ or CD8+ T cells sorted from blood, taken in a trial of the OX40 agonist ivuxolimab. The receptors were sampled from an adult with an advanced solid tumor such as melanoma, head and neck, liver or kidney cancer. The CDR3 runs from the conserved cysteine through the conserved F or W. Each record gives: D gene, V gene, clone size, J gene, CDR3 protein, CDR3 DNA. The D gene is left open where the match is weak. Clone size is not always given. Where it is, it says once, few, many or a class for expanded clones.

>.|TRBV7-9|.|TRBJ2-7
CASSLGRQGEQYF
TGTGCCAGCAGCTTAGGGCGGCAAGGGGAGCAGTACTTC
>TRBD1|TRBV19|.|TRBJ1-5
CASSSSTGSRQPQHF
TGTGCCAGTAGTTCCTCGACAGGGTCCCGGCAGCCCCAGCATTTT
>.|TRBV6-5|.|TRBJ2-3
CASSYGLSYTDTQYF
TGTGCCAGCAGTTACGGGCTATCTTACACAGATACGCAGTATTTT
>.|TRBV29-1|.|TRBJ1-2
CSVGAPGLRRYGYTF
TGCAGCGTGGGGGCCCCGGGACTGAGACGCTATGGCTACACCTTC
>.|TRBV25-1|.|TRBJ2-7
CASSPGQSSYEQYF
TGTGCCAGCAGTCCGGGACAAAGCTCCTACGAGCAGTACTTC
>TRBD1|TRBV9|.|TRBJ2-2
CASSGDRGELFF
TGTGCCAGCAGCGGAGACAGGGGTGAGCTGTTTTTT
>.|TRBV9|.|TRBJ2-2
CASNSHTGELFF
TGTGCCAGCAACAGTCACACCGGGGAGCTGTTTTTT
>.|TRBV5-4|.|TRBJ2-1
CASSLGAADEQFF
TGTGCCAGCAGCTTGGGGGCAGCAGATGAGCAGTTCTTC
>TRBD1|TRBV19|few|TRBJ2-5
CASSRDRLQETQYF
TGTGCCAGTAGCCGGGACAGGCTCCAAGAGACCCAGTACTTC
>TRBD1|TRBV6-1|once|TRBJ2-7
CASRVAGTGNNEQYF
TGTGCCAGCAGGGTAGCCGGGACAGGGAACAACGAGCAGTACTTC
>TRBD1|TRBV13|once|TRBJ1-2
CASSLADRAYGYTF
TGTGCCAGCAGCTTAGCTGACAGGGCTTATGGCTACACCTTC
>.|TRBV6-1|.|TRBJ2-7
CAGSGFVHYEQYF
TGTGCCGGCAGTGGTTTTGTACACTACGAGCAGTACTTC
>.|TRBV15|.|TRBJ1-5
CATSRGGGSNQPQHF
TGTGCCACCAGCAGGGGCGGGGGGAGCAATCAGCCCCAGCATTTT
>.|TRBV18|.|TRBJ1-2
CASSPRGVPHYGYTF
TGTGCCAGCTCACCTCGTGGCGTACCCCACTATGGCTACACCTTC
>.|TRBV10-1|once|TRBJ2-5
CASSQDYGGTQYF
TGCGCCAGCAGTCAGGACTACGGTGGGACCCAGTACTTC
>.|TRBV18|few|TRBJ2-1
CASSPWRDYNEQFF
TGTGCCAGCTCACCCTGGAGGGACTACAATGAGCAGTTCTTC
>.|TRBV6-1|.|TRBJ1-2
CASSEAHRVAGYTF
TGTGCCAGCAGTGAAGCGCACAGGGTGGCTGGCTACACCTTC
>.|TRBV6-1|.|TRBJ2-7
CASSEKSWAQGSRYEQYF
TGTGCCAGCAGTGAAAAAAGTTGGGCACAGGGTAGTCGGTACGAGCAGTACTTC
>.|TRBV2|.|TRBJ2-7
CASRTPQGGYEQYF
TGTGCCAGCAGGACACCCCAGGGGGGCTACGAGCAGTACTTC
>.|TRBV5-1|.|TRBJ2-7
CASSLQTSSYEQYF
TGCGCCAGCAGCCTTCAGACCTCCTCCTACGAGCAGTACTTC
>.|TRBV19|.|TRBJ2-5
CASSIKGGRSKETQYF
TGTGCCAGTAGTATAAAGGGCGGGCGCAGTAAAGAGACCCAGTACTTC
>.|TRBV28|.|TRBJ2-6
CAAGRTLSSGANVLTF
TGTGCCGCAGGCCGGACGCTGAGCTCTGGGGCCAACGTCCTGACTTTC
>TRBD2|TRBV10-3|.|TRBJ2-7
CAISEKFPGLAIDEQYF
TGTGCCATCAGTGAGAAATTCCCGGGACTAGCGATCGACGAGCAGTACTTC
>.|TRBV6-1|few|TRBJ1-4
CASSGGLYSTNEKLFF
TGTGCCAGCAGTGGGGGACTTTATTCAACTAATGAAAAACTGTTTTTT
>TRBD1|TRBV29-1|few|TRBJ2-5
CSVYQDRKETQYF
TGCAGCGTTTACCAGGACAGGAAAGAGACCCAGTACTTC
>.|TRBV4-1|once|TRBJ2-7
CASSQGPPGGAYEQYF
TGCGCCAGCAGCCAAGGCCCCCCGGGGGGCGCGTACGAGCAGTACTTC
>TRBD1|TRBV10-3|.|TRBJ1-5
CAISNTGTGGRNQPQHF
TGTGCCATCAGCAACACCGGGACAGGGGGCAGGAATCAGCCCCAGCATTTT
>.|TRBV5-1|.|TRBJ2-7
CASSPRAGRVHTEQYF
TGCGCCAGCAGCCCCCGGGCGGGTAGGGTACATACGGAGCAGTACTTC
>.|TRBV6-6|.|TRBJ2-3
CASSSTDTQYF
TGTGCCAGCAGCTCCACAGATACGCAGTATTTT
>TRBD1|TRBV19|.|TRBJ2-2
CASSQDRGSTGELFF
TGTGCCAGTAGTCAAGACAGGGGTAGCACCGGGGAGCTGTTTTTT
>TRBD1|TRBV2|few|TRBJ1-5
CASSELGTGLYSNQPQHF
TGTGCCAGCAGTGAACTTGGGACAGGGCTTTATAGCAATCAGCCCCAGCATTTT
>.|TRBV28|few|TRBJ1-5
CASSRAGRGEQPQHF
TGTGCCAGCAGCCGTGCGGGGAGGGGGGAACAGCCCCAGCATTTT
>.|TRBV7-2|few|TRBJ2-3
CASSLAPVGARSTDTQYF
TGTGCCAGCAGCTTAGCCCCTGTGGGGGCCCGTTCAACAGATACGCAGTATTTT
>.|TRBV5-1|.|TRBJ2-5
CASSLDLGVETQYF
TGCGCCAGCAGCTTAGACCTCGGGGTAGAGACCCAGTACTTC
>TRBD2|TRBV19|.|TRBJ2-5
CASATGLAGFLQETQYF
TGTGCCAGTGCAACTGGACTAGCGGGATTTTTACAAGAGACCCAGTACTTC
>TRBD2|TRBV7-6|.|TRBJ2-1
CASSLGGGTSGRAGTFF
TGTGCCAGCAGCCTAGGGGGGGGTACTAGCGGGAGGGCCGGTACGTTCTTC
>.|TRBV19|.|TRBJ1-5
CASTTSSRGTGYQPQHF
TGTGCCAGTACCACCTCCTCAAGAGGGACCGGGTATCAGCCCCAGCATTTT
>TRBD2|TRBV7-8|.|TRBJ2-7
CASSRSGSEYEQYF
TGTGCCAGCAGCCGCAGCGGGAGTGAGTACGAGCAGTACTTC
>.|TRBV7-8|.|TRBJ1-2
CASTPTMSNYGYTF
TGTGCCAGCACTCCGACAATGAGTAACTATGGCTACACCTTC
>.|TRBV9|few|TRBJ2-7
CASSVDFYEQYF
TGTGCCAGCAGCGTAGATTTCTACGAGCAGTACTTC
>.|TRBV7-9|.|TRBJ1-3
CASSPQGEGKLGNTIYF
TGTGCCAGCAGCCCTCAAGGAGAGGGTAAATTGGGAAACACCATATATTTT
>.|TRBV9|.|TRBJ2-7
CASSPGAPPSEQYF
TGTGCCAGCAGCCCGGGAGCCCCCCCATCCGAGCAGTACTTC
>.|TRBV7-8|few|TRBJ2-7
CASSPLSTAYEQYF
TGTGCCAGCAGCCCCCTATCGACAGCCTACGAGCAGTACTTC
>.|TRBV29-1|.|TRBJ2-7
CSAQGVSAYEQYF
TGCAGCGCCCAAGGAGTTTCCGCCTACGAGCAGTACTTC
>TRBD1|TRBV5-1|once|TRBJ1-1
CASSPRGGQGFTEAFF
TGCGCCAGCAGCCCCCGGGGGGGACAGGGTTTCACTGAAGCTTTCTTT
>TRBD2|TRBV7-9|.|TRBJ2-1
CASSRWTGEGNNEQFF
TGTGCCAGCAGCCGGTGGACTGGGGAGGGGAACAATGAGCAGTTCTTC
>.|TRBV6-5|.|TRBJ2-3
CASSGEGGTQYF
TGTGCCAGCAGTGGCGAGGGGGGTACGCAGTATTTT
>.|TRBV4-1|.|TRBJ2-3
CASSQGGFLTDTQYF
TGCGCCAGCAGCCAAGGGGGTTTCCTCACAGATACGCAGTATTTT
>.|TRBV11-2|.|TRBJ1-1
CASSLEPLPTEAFF
TGTGCCAGCAGCCTTGAGCCTCTCCCCACTGAAGCTTTCTTT
>.|TRBV15|once|TRBJ2-7
CATSTDKPYEQYF
TGTGCCACCAGCACGGACAAACCCTACGAGCAGTACTTC
>.|TRBV25-1|.|TRBJ2-3
CASSAFTDTQYF
TGTGCCAGCAGTGCCTTCACAGATACGCAGTATTTT
>TRBD1|TRBV6-1|.|TRBJ1-4
CASSERGGTVNEKLFF
TGTGCCAGCAGTGAAAGAGGCGGGACAGTTAATGAAAAACTGTTTTTT
>TRBD1|TRBV9|few|TRBJ1-1
CASSPGQGEAFF
TGTGCCAGCAGCCCCGGACAGGGAGAAGCTTTCTTT
>TRBD2|TRBV5-6|.|TRBJ2-5
CASSSPTSRLAGGEQYF
TGTGCCAGCAGTTCTCCCACTTCGCGACTAGCGGGAGGGGAGCAGTACTTC
>.|TRBV5-1|once|TRBJ2-5
CASSLGGTSGETQYF
TGCGCCAGCAGCTTGGGCGGGACGTCCGGAGAGACCCAGTACTTC
>TRBD2|TRBV19|.|TRBJ2-7
CASSPRTSGRTYEQYF
TGTGCCAGTAGTCCTCGGACTAGCGGGAGAACCTACGAGCAGTACTTC
>.|TRBV19|.|TRBJ2-7
CASNPSDRVTSRTESYEQYF
TGTGCCAGTAACCCCTCGGACCGGGTAACCTCTCGGACAGAATCCTACGAGCAGTACTTC
>TRBD2|TRBV6-6|few|TRBJ2-7
CASRRGLAGVREQYF
TGTGCCAGCAGGCGGGGACTAGCAGGGGTCCGCGAGCAGTACTTC
>.|TRBV7-6|.|TRBJ1-4
CASSLATNEKLFF
TGTGCCAGCAGCTTAGCAACTAATGAAAAACTGTTTTTT
>.|TRBV6-5|.|TRBJ1-3
CASSYRGSSSGNTIYF
TGTGCCAGCAGTTACCGGGGGTCGAGCTCTGGAAACACCATATATTTT